This TCR beta chain originates from a study of T cells in Graves' hyperthyroidism and ophthalmopathy. Researchers amplified the TCR beta CDR3 regions from RNA transcripts. RT-PCR in the first round (using the HTBI primer set) targeted the TCR CDR3. TCRdb analysed the multiplex PCR reads with MiXCR anew, one entry per CDR3 protein. The table has over 450,000 distinct CDR3 sequences, over 15% seen once. This CDR3 contains 15 residues. The germline CDR1 and CDR2 sequences are LNHDA and SQIVND (reference sequence). V lost 4 bases and J lost 2; bases outside the gene matches: 4. Sequencing input: blood. The rearrangement joins TRBV19 to TRBJ2-1, with 8 bases that match TRBD1. The clonotype originates from a woman younger than 35 with Graves' ophthalmopathy. CDR3 DNA sequence: TGTGCCAGTAGTAAGACAGGGGAGACCTACAATGAGCAGTTCTTC. Residues: CASSKTGETYNEQFF.